The 3 T cell receptor beta chains listed next were all sequenced from one sample in a study of STAT5B mutations in CD4+ large granular lymphocyte leukemia. Data came from immunoSEQ multiplex PCR; TCRdb stores just in-frame clones and leaves some out. There are 48,000 or so clones in the sample; approximately 70% occur only once, and 1.5% lies in the top ten. The sequenced sample consisted of CD4+ T cells from blood buffy coats. The receptor set was obtained from a human donor in good health.

This chain uses TRBV18 with TRBJ2-5; D may be TRBD2 (6 bases). The CDR3 contains 14 residues. Deletions cut 2 bases from V and 5 bases from J, with 12 bases between. Germline V gene data show CDR1 as KGHSH and CDR2 as LQKENI. CDR3 sequence (DNA): TGTGCCAGCTCACCAAGGAGGGTTAAGGAGACCCAGTACTTC. Translation: CASSPRRVKETQYF.

This chain connects TRBV7-2 to TRBJ1-2, with 9 bases identical to TRBD1. J lost 4 bases, V lost 6 bases, and 9 bases had no gene match. The CDR3 totals 15 residues. CDR1 and CDR2 from the germline V gene are SGHTA and FQGNSA. This CDR3 reads CASRLQGAPTYGYTF. CDR3 in DNA: TGTGCCAGCAGATTACAGGGGGCTCCAACCTATGGCTACACCTTC.

This clone was found a few times. J is TRBJ1-2 and V is TRBV28; no reliable D call. With 4 bases removed from V and 4 bases from J, the gap between germline ends came to 10 bases. CDR1 and CDR2 from the germline V gene are MDHEN and SYDVKM. The CDR3 runs 13 residues. The CDR3 sequence is CASSSSPFYGYTF. The CDR3 DNA follows: TGTGCCAGCAGTTCCTCGCCCTTCTATGGCTACACCTTC.